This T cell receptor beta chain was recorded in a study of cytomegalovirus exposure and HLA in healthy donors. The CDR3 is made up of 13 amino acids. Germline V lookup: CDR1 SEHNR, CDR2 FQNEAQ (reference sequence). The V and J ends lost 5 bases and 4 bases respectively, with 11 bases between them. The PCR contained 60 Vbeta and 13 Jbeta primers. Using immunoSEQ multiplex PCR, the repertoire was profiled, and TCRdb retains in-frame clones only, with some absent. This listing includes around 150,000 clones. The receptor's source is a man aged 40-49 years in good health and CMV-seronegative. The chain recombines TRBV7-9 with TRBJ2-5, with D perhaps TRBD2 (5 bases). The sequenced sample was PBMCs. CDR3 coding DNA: TGTGCCAGCAGCCCCGGGGTGGCAGAGACCCAGTACTTC. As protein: CASSPGVAETQYF.